In this sample, the clone carrying this TCR beta chain turned up a few times. Other DNA sequences in this specimen translate into the identical CDR3. This sample stems from a study of blood T cell repertoires in COVID-19. Measured with immunoSEQ multiplex PCR; TCRdb has only the in-frame clones, and not every one. The data hold 75,000 to 90,000 clones, with 80% observed a single time. With 4 bases removed from V and 0 bases from J, the gap between germline ends came to 8 bases. There are 13 residues in the CDR3. Germline V CDR1 and CDR2: SGHRS, YFSETQ. This chain joins TRBV5-1 and TRBJ2-7; possible D gene TRBD1, 6 bases. The source material was peripheral blood. This TCR came from a woman aged 40 to 50 with active or convalescent COVID-19. The CDR3 sequence: CASSRDTSYEQYF. CDR3 nucleotide sequence: TGCGCCAGCAGCCGGGACACCTCCTACGAGCAGTACTTC.